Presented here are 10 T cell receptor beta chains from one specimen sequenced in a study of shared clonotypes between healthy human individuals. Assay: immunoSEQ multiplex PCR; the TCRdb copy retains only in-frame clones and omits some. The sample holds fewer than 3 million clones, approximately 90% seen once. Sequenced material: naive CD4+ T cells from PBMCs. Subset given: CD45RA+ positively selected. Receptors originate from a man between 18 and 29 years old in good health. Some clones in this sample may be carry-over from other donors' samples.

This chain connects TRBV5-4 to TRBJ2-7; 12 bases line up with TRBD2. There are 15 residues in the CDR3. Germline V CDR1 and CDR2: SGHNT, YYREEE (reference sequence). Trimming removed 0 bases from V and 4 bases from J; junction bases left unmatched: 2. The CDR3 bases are TGTGCCAGCAGCTTGGCAGGACTAGCGGGGTACGAGCAGTACTTC. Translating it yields CASSLAGLAGYEQYF.

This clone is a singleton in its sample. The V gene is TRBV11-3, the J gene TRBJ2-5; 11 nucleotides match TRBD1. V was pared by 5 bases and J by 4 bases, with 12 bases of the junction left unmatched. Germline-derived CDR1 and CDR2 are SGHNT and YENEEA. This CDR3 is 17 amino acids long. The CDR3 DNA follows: TGTGCCAGCAGCGCATGGGCGAGGGGGACAGGGGGAGAGACCCAGTACTTC. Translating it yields CASSAWARGTGGETQYF.

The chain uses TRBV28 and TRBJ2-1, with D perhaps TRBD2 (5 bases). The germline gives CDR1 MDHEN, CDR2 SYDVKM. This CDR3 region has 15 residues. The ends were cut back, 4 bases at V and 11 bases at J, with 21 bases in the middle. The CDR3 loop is CASSSNGGLGMKQFF. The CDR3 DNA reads TGTGCCAGCAGTTCCAACGGCGGACTGGGAATGAAGCAGTTCTTC.

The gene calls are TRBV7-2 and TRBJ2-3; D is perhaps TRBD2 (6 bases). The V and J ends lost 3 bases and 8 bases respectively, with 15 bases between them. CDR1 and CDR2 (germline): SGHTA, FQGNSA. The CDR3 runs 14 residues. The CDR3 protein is CASSLIWRDGTQYF. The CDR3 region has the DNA TGTGCCAGCAGCTTGATATGGCGGGATGGTACGCAGTATTTT.

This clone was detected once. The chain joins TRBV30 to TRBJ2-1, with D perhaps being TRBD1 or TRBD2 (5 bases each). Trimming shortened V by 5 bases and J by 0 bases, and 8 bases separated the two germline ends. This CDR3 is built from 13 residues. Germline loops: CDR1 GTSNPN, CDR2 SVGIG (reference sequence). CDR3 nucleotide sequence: TGTGCCTGGGGGACGAGCTCCTACAATGAGCAGTTCTTC. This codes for CAWGTSSYNEQFF.

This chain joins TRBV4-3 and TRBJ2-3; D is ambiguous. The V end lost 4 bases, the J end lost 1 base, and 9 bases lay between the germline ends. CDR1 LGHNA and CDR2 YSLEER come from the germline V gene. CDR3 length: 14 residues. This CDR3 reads CASSPLPGTDTQYF. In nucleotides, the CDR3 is TGCGCCAGCAGCCCTCTGCCGGGCACAGATACGCAGTATTTT.

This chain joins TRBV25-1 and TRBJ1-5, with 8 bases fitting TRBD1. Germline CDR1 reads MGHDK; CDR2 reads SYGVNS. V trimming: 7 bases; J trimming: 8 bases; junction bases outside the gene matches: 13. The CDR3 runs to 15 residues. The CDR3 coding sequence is TGTGCCAGCACCACCGGACAGGGCCTTCAGGAGCCCCAGCATTTT. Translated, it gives CASTTGQGLQEPQHF.

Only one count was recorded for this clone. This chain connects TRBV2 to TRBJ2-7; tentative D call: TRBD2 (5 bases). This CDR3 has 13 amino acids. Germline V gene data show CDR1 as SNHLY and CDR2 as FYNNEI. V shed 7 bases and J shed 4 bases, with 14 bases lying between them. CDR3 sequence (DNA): TGTGCCAGCACCGTGACCTGGAGGTACGAGCAGTACTTC. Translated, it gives CASTVTWRYEQYF.

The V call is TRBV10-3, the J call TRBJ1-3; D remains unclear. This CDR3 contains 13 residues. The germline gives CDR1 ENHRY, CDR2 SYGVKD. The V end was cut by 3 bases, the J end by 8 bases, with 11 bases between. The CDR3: CAISDRREYTIYF. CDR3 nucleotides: TGTGCCATCAGTGATCGGAGGGAGTACACCATATATTTT.

CDR3 residues: CASSQLGADTQYF. In DNA form, the CDR3 reads TGCGCCAGCAGCCAACTGGGGGCAGATACGCAGTATTTT. This rearrangement joins TRBV4-3 to TRBJ2-3; D assignment may be TRBD1 or TRBD2 (5 bases each). Trimming cost V 2 bases and J 4 bases, with 7 bases left between them. CDR3 size: 13 residues. CDR1 LGHNA and CDR2 YSLEER come from the germline V gene.